This TCR beta chain was sequenced for a study of cytotoxic CD8 clonotypes in ibrutinib-treated CLL. Whole-study context: The patient breakdown showed about ten relapsed/refractory and under 16 treatment-naive cases, with about 18 IGHV unmutated.

The assay was immunoSEQ multiplex PCR, and TCRdb's table has in-frame clones only and misses some. The top ten clones hold about 7% of a sample with about 40,000 clones, approximately 67% of them seen once. The germline CDR1 and CDR2 sequences are SGHAT and FQDESV (reference sequence). V shed 4 bases, J shed 7 bases, and the junction held 7 bases outside the gene matches. The CDR3 is made up of 14 amino acids. General study points: Investigators sampled sustained-remission and progressing patients at differing times.

As concerns this clone: Its target is not known.

The sequence was obtained from a human donor with chronic lymphocytic leukemia. The sequenced sample was PBMCs, obtained at disease progression, from a patient treated with ibrutinib. V is TRBV11-1 and J is TRBJ2-7, with 10 bases aligning to TRBD1. The CDR3 bases are TGTGCCAGCAGCTCCCGGGACAGGGGCGGGGAGCAGTACTTC. Protein: CASSSRDRGGEQYF.